The rows below give T cell receptor beta chains drawn from one sample of a study of cytomegalovirus exposure and HLA in healthy donors. Sequencing used immunoSEQ multiplex PCR; TCRdb keeps in-frame clones, though not all of them. The sample lists about 240,000 clones; about 86% were seen once. The sequenced material came from PBMCs. These TCRs come from a woman aged 60-75 years in good health and CMV-seropositive. CDR3s include the opening cysteine and the closing phenylalanine or tryptophan. The D gene is left open where the match is weak. Clone sizes are given selectively: once, few, many, or a class where the clone is expanded.

V gene: TRBV2; D gene: -; J gene: TRBJ1-5; clone size: -; CDR3 protein: CASTTVRVQPQHF; CDR3 DNA: TGTGCCAGCACCACAGTGAGGGTTCAGCCCCAGCATTTT
V gene: TRBV11-2; D gene: -; J gene: TRBJ2-3; clone size: -; CDR3 protein: CASSLTRGSSDTQYF; CDR3 DNA: TGTGCCAGCAGCTTAACACGGGGGTCGTCAGATACGCAGTATTTT
V gene: TRBV6-5; D gene: TRBD2; J gene: TRBJ2-7; clone size: -; CDR3 protein: CASTRGRAFADEQYF; CDR3 DNA: TGTGCCAGCACGAGAGGGAGGGCTTTCGCCGACGAGCAGTACTTC
V gene: TRBV10-2; D gene: -; J gene: TRBJ2-1; clone size: -; CDR3 protein: CATRERGGSYNEQFF; CDR3 DNA: TGCGCCACCCGGGAGAGGGGAGGATCCTACAATGAGCAGTTCTTC
V gene: TRBV7-9; D gene: TRBD1; J gene: TRBJ1-4; clone size: -; CDR3 protein: CSSSLGQGNEKLFF; CDR3 DNA: TGTTCCAGCAGCTTAGGACAGGGCAATGAAAAACTGTTTTTT
V gene: TRBV5-1; D gene: -; J gene: TRBJ2-1; clone size: -; CDR3 protein: CASSLGRGNEQFF; CDR3 DNA: TGCGCCAGCAGCTTGGGGCGGGGCAATGAGCAGTTCTTC
V gene: TRBV7-8; D gene: TRBD1; J gene: TRBJ2-7; clone size: -; CDR3 protein: CASSFATGTGTSYEQYF; CDR3 DNA: TGTGCCAGCAGCTTCGCTACAGGGACAGGAACCTCCTACGAGCAGTACTTC
V gene: TRBV28; D gene: TRBD1; J gene: TRBJ1-1; clone size: -; CDR3 protein: CASSRTGVVLMNTEAFF; CDR3 DNA: TGTGCCAGCAGTCGGACAGGGGTAGTCCTCATGAACACTGAAGCTTTCTTT
V gene: TRBV28; D gene: -; J gene: TRBJ1-1; clone size: -; CDR3 protein: CASSPDRPWAFF; CDR3 DNA: TGTGCCAGCAGTCCTGACAGGCCCTGGGCTTTCTTT
V gene: TRBV2; D gene: TRBD1; J gene: TRBJ2-6; clone size: -; CDR3 protein: CASSEEDRVSGANVLTF; CDR3 DNA: TGTGCCAGCAGTGAAGAGGACAGGGTCTCTGGGGCCAACGTCCTGACTTTC
V gene: TRBV28; D gene: TRBD2; J gene: TRBJ2-2; clone size: -; CDR3 protein: CASSGSYTGELFF; CDR3 DNA: TGTGCCAGTAGCGGGAGCTACACCGGGGAGCTGTTTTTT
V gene: TRBV5-3; D gene: -; J gene: TRBJ1-1; clone size: -; CDR3 protein: CARSPREGTSNTEAFF; CDR3 DNA: TGTGCCAGAAGCCCCAGGGAGGGAACGTCGAACACTGAAGCTTTCTTT
V gene: TRBV29-1; D gene: -; J gene: TRBJ2-7; clone size: -; CDR3 protein: CSVEPGQIPYEQYF; CDR3 DNA: TGCAGCGTTGAACCAGGACAAATCCCCTACGAGCAGTACTTC
V gene: TRBV19; D gene: -; J gene: TRBJ1-2; clone size: -; CDR3 protein: CASSTYRDSSNYGYTF; CDR3 DNA: TGTGCCAGTAGTACTTACCGGGACTCCTCTAACTATGGCTACACCTTC
V gene: TRBV2; D gene: TRBD1; J gene: TRBJ1-1; clone size: -; CDR3 protein: CASSWTGSEAFF; CDR3 DNA: TGTGCCAGCAGTTGGACAGGGTCTGAAGCTTTCTTT
V gene: TRBV28; D gene: TRBD1; J gene: TRBJ1-1; clone size: once; CDR3 protein: CASSRNRGSTEAFF; CDR3 DNA: TGTGCCAGCAGCCGAAACAGGGGATCCACTGAAGCTTTCTTT
V gene: TRBV15; D gene: TRBD2; J gene: TRBJ2-7; clone size: -; CDR3 protein: CATSRPGTSGTSSYEQYF; CDR3 DNA: TGTGCCACCAGCAGACCCGGGACTAGCGGGACGAGCTCCTACGAGCAGTACTTC
V gene: TRBV19; D gene: -; J gene: TRBJ1-1; clone size: -; CDR3 protein: CASKTPGLMNTEAFF; CDR3 DNA: TGTGCCAGTAAAACCCCCGGACTGATGAACACTGAAGCTTTCTTT
V gene: TRBV7-9; D gene: -; J gene: TRBJ2-2; clone size: -; CDR3 protein: CASSLSPGELFF; CDR3 DNA: TGTGCCAGCAGCCTAAGTCCCGGGGAGCTGTTTTTT
V gene: TRBV7-6; D gene: -; J gene: TRBJ1-2; clone size: -; CDR3 protein: CASSSEDTGLYGYTF; CDR3 DNA: TGTGCCAGCAGCTCAGAAGACACAGGTCTCTATGGCTACACCTTC
V gene: TRBV29-1; D gene: -; J gene: TRBJ2-2; clone size: -; CDR3 protein: CSVAPVASNTGELFF; CDR3 DNA: TGCAGCGTGGCCCCGGTAGCGTCGAACACCGGGGAGCTGTTTTTT
V gene: TRBV5-8; D gene: TRBD1; J gene: TRBJ2-5; clone size: few; CDR3 protein: CASSLGQAARETQYF; CDR3 DNA: TGTGCCAGCAGCCTCGGACAGGCCGCTCGGGAGACCCAGTACTTC
V gene: TRBV12-5; D gene: TRBD1; J gene: TRBJ2-7; clone size: -; CDR3 protein: CASGLPQGAVQYF; CDR3 DNA: TGTGCTAGTGGTTTGCCTCAGGGGGCGGTGCAGTACTTC
V gene: TRBV10-3; D gene: -; J gene: TRBJ1-1; clone size: -; CDR3 protein: CAISEGWGRAITEAFF; CDR3 DNA: TGTGCCATCAGTGAAGGATGGGGCAGGGCAATCACTGAAGCTTTCTTT
V gene: TRBV6-5; D gene: TRBD1; J gene: TRBJ1-5; clone size: -; CDR3 protein: CASRTGTGGNQPQHF; CDR3 DNA: TGTGCCAGCAGAACCGGGACAGGGGGCAATCAGCCCCAGCATTTT
V gene: TRBV5-1; D gene: -; J gene: TRBJ1-2; clone size: few; CDR3 protein: CASSLRGPGYGYTF; CDR3 DNA: TGCGCCAGCAGCTTGAGAGGGCCGGGCTATGGCTACACCTTC
V gene: TRBV7-2; D gene: TRBD2; J gene: TRBJ2-7; clone size: -; CDR3 protein: CASSLLWGLAGLEQYF; CDR3 DNA: TGTGCCAGCAGCTTACTTTGGGGACTAGCGGGTCTCGAGCAGTACTTC
V gene: TRBV27; D gene: -; J gene: TRBJ1-5; clone size: -; CDR3 protein: CASSSRRGFNQPQHF; CDR3 DNA: TGTGCCAGCAGTTCACGACGGGGGTTCAATCAGCCCCAGCATTTT
V gene: TRBV6-5; D gene: TRBD1; J gene: TRBJ1-1; clone size: once; CDR3 protein: CASSEDSGGGKAFF; CDR3 DNA: TGTGCCAGCAGTGAAGACTCAGGGGGCGGAAAAGCTTTCTTT
V gene: TRBV28; D gene: TRBD2; J gene: TRBJ2-7; clone size: -; CDR3 protein: CASSISGSRAYEQYF; CDR3 DNA: TGTGCCAGCAGTATAAGCGGGAGCCGCGCCTACGAGCAGTACTTC
V gene: TRBV19; D gene: -; J gene: TRBJ2-7; clone size: -; CDR3 protein: CASSTSDDDQRLDPYEQYF; CDR3 DNA: TGTGCCAGTAGTACCTCCGATGATGACCAGAGGCTAGATCCCTACGAGCAGTACTTC
V gene: TRBV29-1; D gene: TRBD2; J gene: TRBJ2-5; clone size: -; CDR3 protein: CSMEEIAGETQYF; CDR3 DNA: TGCAGCATGGAGGAAATAGCGGGAGAGACCCAGTACTTC
V gene: TRBV7-6; D gene: TRBD1; J gene: TRBJ1-3; clone size: -; CDR3 protein: CASSSADRGSSGNTIYF; CDR3 DNA: TGTGCCAGCAGCTCAGCGGACAGGGGGAGCTCTGGAAACACCATATATTTT
V gene: TRBV7-2; D gene: -; J gene: TRBJ1-4; clone size: -; CDR3 protein: CASSYVGIHNEKLFF; CDR3 DNA: TGTGCCAGCAGCTACGTCGGGATACATAATGAAAAACTGTTTTTT
V gene: TRBV7-8; D gene: -; J gene: TRBJ2-2; clone size: -; CDR3 protein: CASSLSPSREAGELFF; CDR3 DNA: TGTGCCAGCAGCCTTTCCCCATCCAGGGAAGCCGGGGAGCTGTTTTTT
V gene: TRBV29-1; D gene: -; J gene: TRBJ1-2; clone size: -; CDR3 protein: CSVAPRQGRGVYGYTF; CDR3 DNA: TGCAGCGTTGCCCCGAGGCAGGGCCGCGGCGTCTATGGCTACACCTTC
V gene: TRBV2; D gene: -; J gene: TRBJ1-2; clone size: -; CDR3 protein: CASKQDHNGNYGYTF; CDR3 DNA: TGTGCCAGCAAACAGGACCACAACGGGAACTATGGCTACACCTTC
V gene: TRBV7-3; D gene: TRBD2; J gene: TRBJ2-7; clone size: -; CDR3 protein: CASRNPAPAGGYEQYF; CDR3 DNA: TGTGCCAGCAGGAACCCTGCGCCAGCGGGAGGCTACGAGCAGTACTTC
V gene: TRBV28; D gene: -; J gene: TRBJ1-1; clone size: -; CDR3 protein: CASRPSLGTHTEAFF; CDR3 DNA: TGTGCCAGCAGGCCAAGCCTCGGGACACACACTGAAGCTTTCTTT
V gene: TRBV5-1; D gene: -; J gene: TRBJ1-4; clone size: -; CDR3 protein: CASSLGSGTSDEKLFF; CDR3 DNA: TGCGCCAGCAGCTTGGGGTCCGGGACAAGCGATGAAAAACTGTTTTTT
V gene: TRBV4-1; D gene: TRBD1; J gene: TRBJ2-2; clone size: -; CDR3 protein: CASSQGTGFTGELFF; CDR3 DNA: TGCGCCAGCAGCCAGGGGACAGGGTTTACCGGGGAGCTGTTTTTT
V gene: TRBV5-4; D gene: -; J gene: TRBJ1-1; clone size: -; CDR3 protein: CASSVDSKNTEAFF; CDR3 DNA: TGTGCCAGCAGCGTAGACAGTAAGAACACTGAAGCTTTCTTT
V gene: TRBV6-1; D gene: -; J gene: TRBJ2-1; clone size: -; CDR3 protein: CASSEPTMPGVF; CDR3 DNA: TGTGCCAGCAGTGAACCGACGATGCCAGGGGTCTTC
V gene: TRBV9; D gene: -; J gene: TRBJ2-1; clone size: -; CDR3 protein: CASSVDGRAGEQFF; CDR3 DNA: TGTGCCAGCAGCGTAGATGGAAGGGCGGGAGAGCAGTTCTTC
V gene: TRBV5-1; D gene: -; J gene: TRBJ2-5; clone size: -; CDR3 protein: CASRQNNIQETQYF; CDR3 DNA: TGCGCCAGCAGACAAAACAATATACAAGAGACCCAGTACTTC
V gene: TRBV7-8; D gene: TRBD1; J gene: TRBJ1-1; clone size: -; CDR3 protein: CASSFVGQGAIGTEAFF; CDR3 DNA: TGTGCCAGCAGCTTTGTTGGACAGGGGGCAATCGGCACTGAAGCTTTCTTT
V gene: TRBV11-2; D gene: TRBD2; J gene: TRBJ2-7; clone size: few; CDR3 protein: CASSLASGDQYEQYF; CDR3 DNA: TGTGCCAGCAGCTTAGCTAGCGGGGACCAATACGAGCAGTACTTC
V gene: TRBV5-4; D gene: -; J gene: TRBJ1-1; clone size: -; CDR3 protein: CASSSDRPRTEAFF; CDR3 DNA: TGTGCCAGCAGCTCCGACAGGCCGCGCACTGAAGCTTTCTTT
V gene: TRBV9; D gene: -; J gene: TRBJ1-1; clone size: -; CDR3 protein: CASSDPGSNTEAFF; CDR3 DNA: TGTGCCAGCAGCGACCCAGGCTCGAACACTGAAGCTTTCTTT